Following are 3 T cell receptor beta chains from one sample sequenced in a study of OX40 agonist ivuxolimab in advanced cancers. Method: immunoSEQ multiplex PCR; TCRdb's copy keeps in-frame clones and lacks some. In the table there are about 150,000 clones, roughly 94% of which are singletons. The sample consisted of CD4+ or CD8+ T cells sorted from blood, taken in a trial of the OX40 agonist ivuxolimab. Source of these receptors: an adult with an advanced solid tumor such as melanoma, head and neck, liver or kidney cancer.

Written as DNA, the CDR3 is TGCGCCAGCAGCCAAGGGACTAGCGGGAGTAATGAGCAGTTCTTC. Its protein is CASSQGTSGSNEQFF. The chain has TRBV5-1 and TRBJ2-1, with 14 bases fitting TRBD2. Per the germline V gene, CDR1 is SGHRS and CDR2 is YFSETQ. V dropped 4 bases and J dropped 7; count of bases not matched to a gene: 4. There are 15 residues in the CDR3.

This clone came up a few times. The rearrangement uses TRBV10-3 and TRBJ1-5; 7 nucleotides align to TRBD1. V shed 6 bases, J shed 2 bases, and the junction held 1 base outside the gene matches. Germline lookup yields CDR1 ENHRY and CDR2 SYGVKD. The CDR3 has 13 residues. The CDR3, as DNA: TGTGCCATCAGAGGACAGGGCAATCAGCCCCAGCATTTT. This gives the protein CAIRGQGNQPQHF.

This chain connects TRBV6-1 to TRBJ2-6, with 10 positions matching TRBD1. The CDR3 extends over 16 amino acids. From germline, CDR1 is MNHNS and CDR2 SASEGT. The V segment lost 7 bases and the J segment 4 bases; nucleotides outside the gene matches: 7. The CDR3: CASNDRGRGGANVLTF. CDR3 in DNA: TGTGCCAGCAATGACAGGGGGCGAGGAGGGGCCAACGTCCTGACTTTC.